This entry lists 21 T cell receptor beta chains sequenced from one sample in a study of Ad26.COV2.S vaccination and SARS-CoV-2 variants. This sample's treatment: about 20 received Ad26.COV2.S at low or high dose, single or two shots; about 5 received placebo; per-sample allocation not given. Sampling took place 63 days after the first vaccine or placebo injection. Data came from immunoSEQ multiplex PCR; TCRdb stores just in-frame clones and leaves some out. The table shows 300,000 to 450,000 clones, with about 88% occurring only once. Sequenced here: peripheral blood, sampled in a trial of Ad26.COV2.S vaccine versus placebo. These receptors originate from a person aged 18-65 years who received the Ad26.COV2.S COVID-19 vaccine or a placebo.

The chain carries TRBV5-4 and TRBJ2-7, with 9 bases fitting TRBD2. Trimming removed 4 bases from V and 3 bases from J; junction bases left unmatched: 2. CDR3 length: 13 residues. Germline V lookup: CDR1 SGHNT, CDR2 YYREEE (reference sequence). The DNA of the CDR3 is TGTGCCAGCAGCCTAGCGGGAAGCTACGAGCAGTACTTC. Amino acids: CASSLAGSYEQYF.

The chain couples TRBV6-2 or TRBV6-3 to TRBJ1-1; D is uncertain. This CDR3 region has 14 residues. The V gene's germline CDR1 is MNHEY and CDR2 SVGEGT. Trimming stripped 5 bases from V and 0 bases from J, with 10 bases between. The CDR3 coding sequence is TGTGCCAGCAGTAGGTTGGTGATGAACACTGAAGCTTTCTTT. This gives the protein CASSRLVMNTEAFF.

Written as DNA, the CDR3 is TGTGCCAGCAGTTGGCGTAAGGGGGCGCTGAGTGGGCAGCCCCAGCATTTT. This translates into CASSWRKGALSGQPQHF. J is TRBJ1-5 and V is TRBV6-2 or TRBV6-3; TRBD1 agrees at 7 bases. V lost 4 bases to trimming and J lost 7 bases; unmatched junction nucleotides: 16. The CDR3 length is 17 residues. Per the germline V gene, CDR1 is MNHEY and CDR2 is SVGEGT.

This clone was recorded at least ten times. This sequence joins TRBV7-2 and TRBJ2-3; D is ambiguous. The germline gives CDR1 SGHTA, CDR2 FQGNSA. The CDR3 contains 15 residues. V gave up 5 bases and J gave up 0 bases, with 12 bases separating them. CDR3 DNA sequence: TGTGCCAGCAGCGATCCTTATTCTAGCACAGATACGCAGTATTTT. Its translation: CASSDPYSSTDTQYF.

The CDR3 reads CAWSVKEPGGGYGYTF. The CDR3 nucleotides are TGTGCCTGGAGTGTAAAAGAGCCGGGGGGTGGCTATGGCTACACCTTC. This sequence joins TRBV30 and TRBJ1-2; a possible D gene is TRBD1 (5 bases). The germline V gene encodes CDR1 GTSNPN and CDR2 SVGIG (reference sequence). This CDR3 comprises 16 residues. V was shortened by 0 bases and J by 4 bases, with 18 bases between the two germline ends. The full variable domain, with the rest looked up from reference TRBV30 and TRBJ1-2, is SQTIHQWPATLVQPVGSPLSLECTVEGTSNPNLYWYRQAAGRGLQLLFYSVGIGQISSEVPQNLSASRPQDRQFILSSKKLLLSDSGFYLCAWSVKEPGGGYGYTFGSGTRLTVV.

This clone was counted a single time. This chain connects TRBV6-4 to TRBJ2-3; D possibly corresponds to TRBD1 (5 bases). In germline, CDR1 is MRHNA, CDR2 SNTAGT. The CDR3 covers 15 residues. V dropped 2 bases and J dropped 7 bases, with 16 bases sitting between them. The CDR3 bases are TGTGCCAGCAGTGACGGGCGGCAGGGTACGAATACGCAGTATTTT. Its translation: CASSDGRQGTNTQYF.

CDR3 in amino acids: CASTDPSNTERYEQYF. CDR3 nucleotide sequence: TGTGCCAGCACGGACCCGTCCAACACAGAACGTTACGAGCAGTACTTC. This chain joins TRBV2 and TRBJ2-7, with D uncertain. The CDR3 runs 16 residues. Germline CDR1 SNHLY, CDR2 FYNNEI. Trimming pared 7 bases from V and 4 bases from J, leaving 23 bases between.

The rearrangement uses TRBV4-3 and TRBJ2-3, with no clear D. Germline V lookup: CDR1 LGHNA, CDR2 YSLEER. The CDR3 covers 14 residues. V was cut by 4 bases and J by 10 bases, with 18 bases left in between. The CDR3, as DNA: TGCGCCAGCAGCCCAGATGCAGGAGCCGGTGCGCAGTATTTT. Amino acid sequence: CASSPDAGAGAQYF.

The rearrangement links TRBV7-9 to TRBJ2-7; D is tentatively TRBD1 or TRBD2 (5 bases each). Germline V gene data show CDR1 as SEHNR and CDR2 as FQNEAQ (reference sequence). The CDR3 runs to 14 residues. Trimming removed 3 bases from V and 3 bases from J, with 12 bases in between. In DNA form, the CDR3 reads TGTGCCAGCAGCTTTGGGGGAGCTAGCTACGAGCAGTACTTC. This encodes CASSFGGASYEQYF. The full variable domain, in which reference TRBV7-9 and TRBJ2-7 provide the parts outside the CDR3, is DTGVSQNPRHKITKRGQNVTFRCDPISEHNRLYWYRQTLGQGPEFLTYFQNEAQLEKSRLLSDRFSAERPKGSFSTLEIQRTEQGDSAMYLCASSFGGASYEQYFGPGTRLTVT.

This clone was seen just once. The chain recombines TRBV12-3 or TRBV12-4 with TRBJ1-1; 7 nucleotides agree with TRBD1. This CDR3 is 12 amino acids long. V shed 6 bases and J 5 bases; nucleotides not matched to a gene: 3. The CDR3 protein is CASSQGGTEAFF. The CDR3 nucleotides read TGTGCCAGCAGCCAGGGGGGTACTGAAGCTTTCTTT.

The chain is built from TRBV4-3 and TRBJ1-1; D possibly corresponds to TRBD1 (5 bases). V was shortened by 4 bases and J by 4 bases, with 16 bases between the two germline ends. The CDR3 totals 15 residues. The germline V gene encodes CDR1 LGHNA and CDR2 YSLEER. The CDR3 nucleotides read TGCGCCAGCAGCCGAGTACCGGGGGGAGGCACTGAAGCTTTCTTT. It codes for CASSRVPGGGTEAFF.

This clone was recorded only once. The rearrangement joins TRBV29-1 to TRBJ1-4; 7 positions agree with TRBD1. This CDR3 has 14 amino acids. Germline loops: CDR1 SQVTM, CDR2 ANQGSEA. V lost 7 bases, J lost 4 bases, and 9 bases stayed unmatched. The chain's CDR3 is CSGKKTGINEKLFF. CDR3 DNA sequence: TGCAGCGGAAAGAAGACAGGGATTAATGAAAAACTGTTTTTT. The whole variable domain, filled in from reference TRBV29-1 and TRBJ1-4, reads SAVISQKPSRDICQRGTSLTIQCQVDSQVTMMFWYRQQPGQSLTLIATANQGSEATYESGFVIDKFPISRPNLTFSTLTVSNMSPEDSSIYLCSGKKTGINEKLFFGSGTQLSVL.

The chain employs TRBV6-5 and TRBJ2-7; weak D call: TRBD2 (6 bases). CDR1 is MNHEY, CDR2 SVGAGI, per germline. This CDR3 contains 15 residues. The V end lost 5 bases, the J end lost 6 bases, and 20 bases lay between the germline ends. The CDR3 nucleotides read TGTGCCAGCAGTCTCATCGGGGGACCCCGGGCCGAGCAGTACTTC. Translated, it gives CASSLIGGPRAEQYF.

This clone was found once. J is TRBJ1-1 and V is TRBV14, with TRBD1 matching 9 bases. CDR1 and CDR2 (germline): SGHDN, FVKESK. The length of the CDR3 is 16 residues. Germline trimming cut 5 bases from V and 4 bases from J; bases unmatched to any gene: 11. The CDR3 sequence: CASSKGQGRLSTEAFF. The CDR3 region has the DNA TGTGCCAGCAGCAAGGGACAGGGTAGGCTGAGCACTGAAGCTTTCTTT.

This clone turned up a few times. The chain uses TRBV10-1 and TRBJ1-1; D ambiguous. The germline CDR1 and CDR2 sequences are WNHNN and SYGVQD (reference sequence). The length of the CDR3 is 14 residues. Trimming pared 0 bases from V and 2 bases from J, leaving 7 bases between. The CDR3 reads CASSESGSNTEAFF. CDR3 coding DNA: TGCGCCAGCAGTGAGTCGGGCTCAAACACTGAAGCTTTCTTT.

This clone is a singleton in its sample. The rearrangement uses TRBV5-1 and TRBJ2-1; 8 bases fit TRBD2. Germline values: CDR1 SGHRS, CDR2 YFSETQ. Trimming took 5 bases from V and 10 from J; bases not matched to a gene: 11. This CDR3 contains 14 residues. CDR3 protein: CASRRYGGAWEQFF. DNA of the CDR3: TGCGCCAGCAGACGGTACGGGGGGGCGTGGGAGCAGTTCTTC.

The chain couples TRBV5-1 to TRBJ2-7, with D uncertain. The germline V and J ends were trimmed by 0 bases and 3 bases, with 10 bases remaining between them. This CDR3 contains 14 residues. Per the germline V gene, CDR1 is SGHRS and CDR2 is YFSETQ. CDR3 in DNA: TGCGCCAGCAGCTTGGCGTCTAGGATCTACGAGCAGTACTTC. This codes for CASSLASRIYEQYF.

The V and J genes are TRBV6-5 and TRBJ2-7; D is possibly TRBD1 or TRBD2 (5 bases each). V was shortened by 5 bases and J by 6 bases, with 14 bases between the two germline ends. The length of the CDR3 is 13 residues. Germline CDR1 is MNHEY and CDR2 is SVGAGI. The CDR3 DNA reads TGTGCCAGCAGTCGGGACCCAGTGGGCGAGCAGTACTTC. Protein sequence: CASSRDPVGEQYF.

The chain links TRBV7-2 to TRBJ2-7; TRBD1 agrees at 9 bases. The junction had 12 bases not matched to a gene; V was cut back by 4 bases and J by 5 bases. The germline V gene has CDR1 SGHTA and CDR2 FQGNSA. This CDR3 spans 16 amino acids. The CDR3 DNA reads TGTGCCAGCAGCTCCCACCCCGGGACAGGGATCAACGAGCAGTACTTC. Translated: CASSSHPGTGINEQYF.

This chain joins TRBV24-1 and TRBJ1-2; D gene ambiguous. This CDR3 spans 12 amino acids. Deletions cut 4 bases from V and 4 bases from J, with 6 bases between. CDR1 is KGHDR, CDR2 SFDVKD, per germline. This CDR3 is CATSDRGYGYTF. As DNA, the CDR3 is TGTGCCACCAGTGACCGAGGCTATGGCTACACCTTC.

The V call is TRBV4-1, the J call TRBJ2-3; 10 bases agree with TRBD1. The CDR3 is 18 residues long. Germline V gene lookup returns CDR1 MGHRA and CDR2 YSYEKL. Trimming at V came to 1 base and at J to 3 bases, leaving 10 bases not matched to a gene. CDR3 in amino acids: CASSQVGETGGATDTQYF. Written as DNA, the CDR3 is TGCGCCAGCAGCCAAGTAGGGGAGACAGGGGGCGCGACAGATACGCAGTATTTT.